At least ten counts were recorded for the clone carrying this T cell receptor beta chain. Its cognate antigen is unknown. V gave up 0 bases and J gave up 2 bases, with 7 bases separating them. The CDR3 length is 14 residues. Germline-derived CDR1 and CDR2 are MNHEY and SVGAGI. Peripheral blood, in approximately 6-milliliter volumes, was drawn at each of two time points. The source of the sample is a study of prognosis after radiotherapy for stage I lung cancer. Study-level results: Metastatic and non-metastatic patients reportedly diverged in TRBV and TRBJ gene usage.

Genomic DNA was subjected to two-round multiplex PCR for amplification of TCR beta CDR3. During first-round PCR, primers specific to each TRBV and TRBJ gene were used. Universal primers primed the second round of PCR. TCRdb used MiXCR to reprocess the multiplex PCR reads, holding one entry per CDR3 protein. The profile shows tens of thousands of distinct CDR3 sequences, 24% of them singletons. This TCR came from a donor over 45 with non-small cell lung cancer. The J gene is TRBJ1-1, the V gene TRBV6-5, with D tentatively TRBD1 (6 bases). This specimen was PBMCs, taken before or after stereotactic body radiation therapy (not recorded which). As DNA, the CDR3 is TGTGCCAGCAGTTACTCGGGGGCTAACACTGAAGCTTTCTTT. Protein product: CASSYSGANTEAFF.